The T cell receptor beta chain described here comes from a study of radiotherapy plus CTLA-4 blockade in lung cancer. Study as a whole: For about 18% of patients, objective responses occurred, and around 31% had disease control. General study findings and limits: Per reports, early blood T cell clone dynamics, plus interferon-beta, forecast response most strongly. TCR clones of tumor origin grew in blood after radiotherapy plus ipilimumab.

Concerning this clone: Its antigen is not identified.

Generated by immunoSEQ multiplex PCR, the TCRdb table keeps only in-frame clones and is missing some. Of 51,000 or so clones in the sample, roughly 84% were seen once. It was focal radiation plus CTLA-4 blockade with ipilimumab that patients with chemo-refractory metastatic non-small-cell lung cancer received. The receptor comes from a human donor with non-small cell lung cancer whose response to radiotherapy plus ipilimumab could not be evaluated. The sequenced sample was peripheral blood, obtained from a patient treated with radiotherapy plus ipilimumab.

This CDR3 reads CASSYRGLNLHEQYF. In nucleotides, the CDR3 is TGTGCCAGCAGTTACAGGGGGCTTAACCTCCACGAGCAGTACTTC. This chain connects TRBV6-5 to TRBJ2-7; 7 nucleotides match TRBD1. CDR1 and CDR2 from the germline V gene are MNHEY and SVGAGI. The CDR3 has 15 residues. V shed 2 bases and J 5 bases; nucleotides not matched to a gene: 9.